This T cell receptor (beta chain) was identified during a study of T cells after yellow fever vaccination (dated by TCRdb to 2018 to 2020). About the study as a whole: Libraries from fractions with low cell numbers were prepared with the SMART-Seq v4 Ultra Low Input RNA kit. Bulk TCR alpha and beta repertoires were sequenced longitudinally to track T-cell clones before and after primary and booster YFV17D yellow fever vaccination. Two healthy male donors, one aged 18 to 30 and one aged 30 to 40 years, made up the cohort. Bulk PBMC replicates and cell subsets were isolated from blood drawn at multiple timepoints before and after both primary and secondary immunization.

Overall study outcomes, separate from this receptor: Computational filtering was required because FACS-sorted repertoires could contain abundant contaminating clonotypes from the bulk population. A small fraction of clonotypes appeared in both the CD4 and CD8 compartments, likely as a result of convergent recombination. After the booster, most of the clones that had expanded following primary vaccination were detected again (roughly 97% of CD4 and around 90% of CD8), which suggests that memory was broadly maintained. Because the study included only a couple of donors, the extent to which the findings can be generalized is limited. The secondary T-cell response was found to be weaker but faster than the primary response, with a peak reached on day 5 rather than on day 15.

According to the study, the label for this sample's treatment or condition signals: live attenuated yellow fever vaccine strain. At each blood-draw timepoint, two biological replicates of bulk PBMCs were collected. A standard Ficoll-Paque protocol was used to isolate PBMCs from peripheral blood. TriZol was used to extract RNA from bulk PBMCs, from CD4 and CD8 fractions, and from dextramer-positive and dextramer-negative fractions. At least ten counts were recorded for this clonotype. No antigen is known for it. No clone much larger than this one lies a single base away; base qualities are absent. Reading the germline V gene (reference sequence) gives CDR1 LNHDA and CDR2 SQIVND. Unmatched junction bases come to 4, with V trimmed by 5 bases and J by 3 bases. The cysteine opens and the phenylalanine closes a CDR3 of 15 amino acids. The CDR3 DNA has 45 bases and is translated from base 1. Synthesis of TCR cDNA relied on 5'RACE template switching, a step that introduced a universal primer site along with unique molecular identifiers. Priming for cDNA synthesis came from both the TCR alpha and TCR beta constant segments. Library amplification involved two PCR steps, and the second step added sample barcodes and sequencing adapters. Sequencing of libraries was performed on Illumina HiSeq 2500 (2x100 bp) or NovaSeq (2x150 bp). On the authors' methods: MIGEC was used to demultiplex reads and collapse the reads into UMI consensus sequences, and MiXCR was used for V(D)J alignment. Vaccine-responding clonotypes were defined with edgeR using replicate PBMC samples, requiring FDR below 0.01 and a log2 fold change above 5 up to day 15. Each bulk clonotype was labeled CD4 or CD8 based on which sequenced repertoire, CD4 or CD8, contained the clonotype at higher abundance. The public reads were quality trimmed at Q25 with fastp and then assembled into clones with MiXCR by TCRdb, keeping productive beta chains. Rows with a matching CDR3 protein are joined into one entry that keeps the most common DNA and genes. The V and J calls reflect TCRdb's pipeline rather than the authors' work. Present in this sample are a few hundred thousand distinct CDR3 sequences, 6.2% of which were seen just once. The ten largest clones represent roughly 15% of the sample.

This specimen consisted of PBMCs, obtained 5 days after the yellow fever booster vaccination. The chain employs TRBV19 and TRBJ2-7, and 13 junction bases match TRBD2. The sequence was collected from a man aged 30-40 years who received the YFV17D yellow fever vaccine. The nucleotides read TGTGCCAGTAGTGCTGGACTAGCGGGGGTCTACGAGCAGTACTTC. It codes for CASSAGLAGVYEQYF.